The clone carrying this TCR beta chain appeared once. As yet, its antigen is unknown. Per the germline V gene, CDR1 is SNHLY and CDR2 is FYNNEI. The ends were cut back, 4 bases at V and 12 bases at J, with 15 bases in the middle. The CDR3 is 13 residues long. The study ran its PCR with 60 Vbeta and 13 Jbeta primers. Profiled with immunoSEQ multiplex PCR; TCRdb holds only in-frame clones, not every one. Of just under 95,000 clones detected, around 85% appear once; the ten largest clones hold approximately 1.2%. The source of the sample is a study of cytomegalovirus exposure and HLA in healthy donors. In the study overall: HLA-typed donors contributed some 85 million unique TCRs, which were held in an early data release.

Points from the study as a whole: Many donors carried some public TCRs, although rarity characterized most TCR sequences. What a later analysis showed was that several of the most significant clusters appeared linked to common viral pathogens.

V and J are TRBV2 and TRBJ1-4; D remains unclear. The sample taken for sequencing was PBMCs. This sequence originates from a girl aged 2-15 years in good health and CMV-seropositive. The CDR3 DNA is TGTGCCAGCAGTGTTTTCGAGCGGGCTGAACTGTTTTTT. It yields the protein CASSVFERAELFF.